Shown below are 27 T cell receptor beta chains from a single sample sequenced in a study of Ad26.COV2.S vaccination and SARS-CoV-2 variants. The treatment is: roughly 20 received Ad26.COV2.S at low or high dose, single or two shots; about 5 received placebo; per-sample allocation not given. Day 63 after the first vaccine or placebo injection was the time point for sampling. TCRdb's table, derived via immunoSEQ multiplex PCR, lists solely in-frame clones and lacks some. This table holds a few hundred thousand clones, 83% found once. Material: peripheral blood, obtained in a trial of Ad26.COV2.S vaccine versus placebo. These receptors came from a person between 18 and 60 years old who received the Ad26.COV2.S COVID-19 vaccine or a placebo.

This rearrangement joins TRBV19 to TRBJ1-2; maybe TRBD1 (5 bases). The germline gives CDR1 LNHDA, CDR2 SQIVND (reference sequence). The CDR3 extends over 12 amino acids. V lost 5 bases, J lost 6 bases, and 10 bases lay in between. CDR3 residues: CASSAQGHGYTF. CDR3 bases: TGTGCCAGTAGTGCCCAGGGCCATGGCTACACCTTC.

The CDR3 reads CASSAYRGQKAFF. CDR3 bases: TGTGCCAGCAGCGCGTACAGGGGGCAGAAGGCTTTCTTT. This sequence joins TRBV9 and TRBJ1-1; 9 bases match TRBD1. The V and J ends lost 3 bases and 11 bases, in that order; junction bases with no gene match: 8. Germline V gene data show CDR1 as SGDLS and CDR2 as YYNGEE. The CDR3 covers 13 residues. The full variable domain, in which reference TRBV9 and TRBJ1-1 provide the parts outside the CDR3, is DSGVTQTPKHLITATGQRVTLRCSPRSGDLSVYWYQQSLDQGLQFLIQYYNGEERAKGNILERFSAQQFPDLHSELNLSSLELGDSALYFCASSAYRGQKAFFGQGTRLTVV.

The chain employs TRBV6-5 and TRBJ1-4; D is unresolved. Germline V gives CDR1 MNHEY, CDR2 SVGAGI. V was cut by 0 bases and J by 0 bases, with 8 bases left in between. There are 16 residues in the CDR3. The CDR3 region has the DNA TGTGCCAGCAGTTACTCATCCCCTGCAACTAATGAAAAACTGTTTTTT. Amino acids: CASSYSSPATNEKLFF.

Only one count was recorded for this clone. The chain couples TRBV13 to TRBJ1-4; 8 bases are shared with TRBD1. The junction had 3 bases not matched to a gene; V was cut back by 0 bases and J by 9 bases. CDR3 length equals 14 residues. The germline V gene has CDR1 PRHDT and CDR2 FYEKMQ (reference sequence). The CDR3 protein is CASSLGQGGQKLFF. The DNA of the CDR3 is TGTGCCAGCAGCTTAGGACAGGGGGGACAAAAACTGTTTTTT. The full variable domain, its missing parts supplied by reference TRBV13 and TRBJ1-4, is AAGVIQSPRHLIKEKRETATLKCYPIPRHDTVYWYQQGPGQDPQFLISFYEKMQSDKGSIPDRFSAQQFSDYHSELNMSSLELGDSALYFCASSLGQGGQKLFFGSGTQLSVL.

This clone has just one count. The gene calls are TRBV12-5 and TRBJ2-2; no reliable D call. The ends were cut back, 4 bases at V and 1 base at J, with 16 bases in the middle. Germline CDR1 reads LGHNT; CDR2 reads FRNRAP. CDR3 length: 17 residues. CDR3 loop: CASGSDLNRRNTGELFF. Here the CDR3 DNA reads TGTGCTAGTGGTTCCGACCTCAATAGGAGGAACACCGGGGAGCTGTTTTTT.

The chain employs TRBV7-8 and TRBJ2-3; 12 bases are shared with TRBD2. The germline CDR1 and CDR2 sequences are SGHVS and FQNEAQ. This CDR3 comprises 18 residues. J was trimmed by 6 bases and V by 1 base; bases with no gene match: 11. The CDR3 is CASSLGAASGGAADTQYF. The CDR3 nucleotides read TGTGCCAGCAGCTTAGGGGCAGCTAGCGGGGGGGCAGCTGATACGCAGTATTTT.

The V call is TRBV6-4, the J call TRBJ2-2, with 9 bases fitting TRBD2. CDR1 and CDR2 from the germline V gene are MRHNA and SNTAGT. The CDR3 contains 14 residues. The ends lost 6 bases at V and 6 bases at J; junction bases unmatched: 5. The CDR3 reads CASRAGGVAGELFF. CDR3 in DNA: TGTGCCAGCAGAGCGGGAGGAGTAGCCGGGGAGCTGTTTTTT.

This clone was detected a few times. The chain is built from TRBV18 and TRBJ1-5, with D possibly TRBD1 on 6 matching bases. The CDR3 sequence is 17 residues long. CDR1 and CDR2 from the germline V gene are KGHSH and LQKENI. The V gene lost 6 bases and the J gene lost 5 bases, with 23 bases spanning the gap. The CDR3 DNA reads TGTGCCAGCTCCCTCACCACAGGGTTGGGACCGTATCAGCCCCAGCATTTT. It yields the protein CASSLTTGLGPYQPQHF. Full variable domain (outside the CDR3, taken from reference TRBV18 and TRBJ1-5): NAGVMQNPRHLVRRRGQEARLRCSPMKGHSHVYWYRQLPEEGLKFMVYLQKENIIDESGMPKERFSAEFPKEGPSILRIQQVVRGDSAAYFCASSLTTGLGPYQPQHFGDGTRLSIL.

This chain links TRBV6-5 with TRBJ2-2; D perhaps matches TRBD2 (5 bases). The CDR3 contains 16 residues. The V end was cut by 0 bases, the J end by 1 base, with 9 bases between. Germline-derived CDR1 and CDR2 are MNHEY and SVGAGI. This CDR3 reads CASSYSGLLNTGELFF. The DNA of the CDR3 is TGTGCCAGCAGTTACTCCGGACTCTTGAACACCGGGGAGCTGTTTTTT.

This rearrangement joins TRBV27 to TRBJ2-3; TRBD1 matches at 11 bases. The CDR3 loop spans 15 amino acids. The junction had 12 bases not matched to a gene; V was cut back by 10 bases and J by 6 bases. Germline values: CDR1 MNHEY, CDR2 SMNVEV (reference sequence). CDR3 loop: CATKPDRGPPDTQYF. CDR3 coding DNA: TGTGCCACCAAACCGGACAGGGGGCCCCCCGATACGCAGTATTTT.

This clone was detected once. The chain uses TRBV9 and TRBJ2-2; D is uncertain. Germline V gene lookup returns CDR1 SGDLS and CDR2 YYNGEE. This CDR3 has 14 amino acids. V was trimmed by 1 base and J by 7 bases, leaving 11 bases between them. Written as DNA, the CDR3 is TGTGCCAGCAGCGTATCCCTCCCTAGCGGGGAGCTGTTTTTT. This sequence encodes CASSVSLPSGELFF.

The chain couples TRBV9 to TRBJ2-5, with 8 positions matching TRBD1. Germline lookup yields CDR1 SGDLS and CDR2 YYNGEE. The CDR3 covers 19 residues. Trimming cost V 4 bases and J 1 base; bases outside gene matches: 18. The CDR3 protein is CASSPEGGQVQELQETQYF. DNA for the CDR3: TGTGCCAGCAGCCCAGAGGGGGGACAGGTCCAAGAGCTCCAAGAGACCCAGTACTTC.

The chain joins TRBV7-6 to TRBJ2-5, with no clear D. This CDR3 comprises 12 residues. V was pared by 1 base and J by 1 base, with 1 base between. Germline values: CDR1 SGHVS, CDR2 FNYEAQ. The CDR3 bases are TGTGCCAGCAGCTTAGTCCAAGAGACCCAGTACTTC. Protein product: CASSLVQETQYF.

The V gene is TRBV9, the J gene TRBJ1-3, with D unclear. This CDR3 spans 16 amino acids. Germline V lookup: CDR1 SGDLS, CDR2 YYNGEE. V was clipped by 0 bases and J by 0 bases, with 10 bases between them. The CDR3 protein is CASSVERVSSGNTIYF. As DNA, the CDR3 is TGTGCCAGCAGCGTAGAAAGGGTCAGCTCTGGAAACACCATATATTTT. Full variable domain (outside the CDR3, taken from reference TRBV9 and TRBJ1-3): DSGVTQTPKHLITATGQRVTLRCSPRSGDLSVYWYQQSLDQGLQFLIQYYNGEERAKGNILERFSAQQFPDLHSELNLSSLELGDSALYFCASSVERVSSGNTIYFGEGSWLTVV.

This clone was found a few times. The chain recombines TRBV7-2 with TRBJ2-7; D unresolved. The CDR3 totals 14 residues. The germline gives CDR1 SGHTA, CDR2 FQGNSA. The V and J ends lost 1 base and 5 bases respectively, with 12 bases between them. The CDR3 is CASSLGASGNEQYF. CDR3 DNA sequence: TGTGCCAGCAGCTTAGGGGCTAGTGGGAACGAGCAGTACTTC.

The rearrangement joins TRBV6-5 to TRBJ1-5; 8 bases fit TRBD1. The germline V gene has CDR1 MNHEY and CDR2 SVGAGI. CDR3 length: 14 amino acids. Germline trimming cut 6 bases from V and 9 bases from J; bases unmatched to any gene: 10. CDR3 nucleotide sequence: TGTGCCAGCAGCACCGACAGGGGTAGACGGCCCCAGCATTTT. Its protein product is CASSTDRGRRPQHF.

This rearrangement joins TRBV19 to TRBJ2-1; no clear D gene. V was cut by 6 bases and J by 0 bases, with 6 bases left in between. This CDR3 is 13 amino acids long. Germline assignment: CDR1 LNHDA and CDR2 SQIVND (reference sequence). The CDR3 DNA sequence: TGTGCCAGTAGAAAAGACTCCTACAATGAGCAGTTCTTC. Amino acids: CASRKDSYNEQFF. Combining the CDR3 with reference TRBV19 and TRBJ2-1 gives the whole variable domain DGGITQSPKYLFRKEGQNVTLSCEQNLNHDAMYWYRQDPGQGLRLIYYSQIVNDFQKGDIAEGYSVSREKKESFPLTVTSAQKNPTAFYLCASRKDSYNEQFFGPGTRLTVL.

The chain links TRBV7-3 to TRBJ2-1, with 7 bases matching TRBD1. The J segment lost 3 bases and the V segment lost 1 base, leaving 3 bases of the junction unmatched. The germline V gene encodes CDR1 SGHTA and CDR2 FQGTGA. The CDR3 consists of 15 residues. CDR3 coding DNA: TGTGCCAGCAGCTTAATGCCAGGGGGCTACAATGAGCAGTTCTTC. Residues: CASSLMPGGYNEQFF.

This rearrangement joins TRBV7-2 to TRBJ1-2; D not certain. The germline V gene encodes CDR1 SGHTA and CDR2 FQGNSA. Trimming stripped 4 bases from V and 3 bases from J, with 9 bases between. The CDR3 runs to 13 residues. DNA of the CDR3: TGTGCCAGCAGCTCCGGGTCTCACTATGGCTACACCTTC. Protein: CASSSGSHYGYTF.

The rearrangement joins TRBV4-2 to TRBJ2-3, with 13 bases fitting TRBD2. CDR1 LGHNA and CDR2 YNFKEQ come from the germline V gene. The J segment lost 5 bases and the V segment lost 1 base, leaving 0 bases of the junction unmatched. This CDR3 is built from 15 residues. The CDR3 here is CASSQGTSGGDTQYF. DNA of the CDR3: TGTGCCAGCAGCCAAGGGACTAGCGGGGGAGATACGCAGTATTTT.

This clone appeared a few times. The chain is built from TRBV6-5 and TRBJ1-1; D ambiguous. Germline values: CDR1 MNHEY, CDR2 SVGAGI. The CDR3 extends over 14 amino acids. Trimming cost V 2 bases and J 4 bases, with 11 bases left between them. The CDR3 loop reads CASSYLVDGTEAFF. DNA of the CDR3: TGTGCCAGCAGTTACCTCGTCGATGGCACTGAAGCTTTCTTT.

The CDR3 region is CSASSGAEEKLFF. The DNA of the CDR3 is TGCAGTGCTAGTTCAGGAGCGGAGGAAAAACTGTTTTTT. The V call is TRBV20-1, the J call TRBJ1-4; D unclear. Germline loops: CDR1 DFQATT, CDR2 SNEGSKA (reference sequence). This CDR3 comprises 13 residues. Trimming took off 3 bases at V and 8 bases at J, with 13 bases between the two ends.

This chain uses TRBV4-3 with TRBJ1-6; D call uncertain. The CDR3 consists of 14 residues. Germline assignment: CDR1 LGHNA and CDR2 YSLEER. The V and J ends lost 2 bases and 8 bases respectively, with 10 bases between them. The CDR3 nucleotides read TGCGCCAGCAGCCAAATTCGGTCGCATTCACCCCTCCACTTT. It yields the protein CASSQIRSHSPLHF.

CDR3 residues: CASSPSGAKIAFF. The CDR3 DNA follows: TGTGCCAGCTCACCGTCAGGGGCGAAGATTGCTTTCTTT. The gene calls are TRBV18 and TRBJ1-1; perhaps TRBD1 as D (6 bases). The CDR3 has 13 residues. Deletions cut 3 bases from V and 11 bases from J, with 16 bases between. Germline V gene sequence: CDR1 KGHSH, CDR2 LQKENI.

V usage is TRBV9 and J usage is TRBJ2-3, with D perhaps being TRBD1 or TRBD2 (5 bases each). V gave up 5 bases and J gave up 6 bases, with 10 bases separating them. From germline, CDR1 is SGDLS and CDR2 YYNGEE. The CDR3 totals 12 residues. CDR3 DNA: TGTGCCAGCAGGTCCTGGGGGGATACGCAGTATTTT. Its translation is CASRSWGDTQYF.

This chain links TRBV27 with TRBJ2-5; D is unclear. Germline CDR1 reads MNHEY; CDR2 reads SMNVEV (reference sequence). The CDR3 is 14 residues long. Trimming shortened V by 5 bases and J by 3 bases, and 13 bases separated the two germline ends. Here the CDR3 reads CASSTHGREETQYF. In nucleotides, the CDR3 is TGTGCCAGCAGTACCCACGGACGGGAAGAGACCCAGTACTTC.

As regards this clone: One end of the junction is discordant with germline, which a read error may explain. CDR3 in DNA: TGTGCCAGCTCCCCACTAGCGAAAAATGAGCAGTTCTTC. This translates into CASSPLAKNEQFF. This chain links TRBV18 with TRBJ2-1; TRBD2 aligns across 7 bases. Germline V gene sequence: CDR1 KGHSH, CDR2 LQKENI. CDR3 length: 13 amino acids.